The 12 T cell receptor beta chains listed next were all sequenced from one sample in a study of T cells in narcolepsy. Measured with immunoSEQ multiplex PCR; TCRdb has only the in-frame clones, and not every one. This sample yields roughly 27,000 clones, of which more than 75% are seen a single time; 0.9% to 1.2% belongs to the top ten. Sequencing was done on a sample of memory (CD45RA-) CD4+ T cells from blood. All receptors derive from a human donor in good health.

CDR3 coding DNA: TGTGCCAGCAGCTTTCAAGGCGGAGAGACCCAGTACTTC. Protein product: CASSFQGGETQYF. The V call is TRBV5-6, the J call TRBJ2-5; D is unclear. CDR1 is SGHDT, CDR2 YYEEEE, per germline. The CDR3 loop spans 13 amino acids. V was trimmed by 2 bases and J by 4 bases, leaving 9 bases between them.

This clone appeared a few times. This chain connects TRBV7-8 to TRBJ1-4, with a weak D call TRBD1 (5 bases). Germline V gene lookup returns CDR1 SGHVS and CDR2 FQNEAQ. Between the trimmed V and J ends, which lost 3 bases and 2 bases, there was a span of 19 bases. The CDR3 contains 18 residues. The DNA of the CDR3 is TGTGCCAGCAGCTTGCAGGGAGCCGCAGCGCCTACTAATGAAAAACTGTTTTTT. Translating it yields CASSLQGAAAPTNEKLFF.

The J gene is TRBJ1-1, the V gene TRBV2, with TRBD1 as a possible D gene (5 bases). Trimming cost V 11 bases and J 0 bases, with 16 bases left between them. The CDR3 spans 14 residues. The germline V gene encodes CDR1 SNHLY and CDR2 FYNNEI. Written as DNA, the CDR3 is TGTGCCGGGGGGGGAGTTAACATGAACACTGAAGCTTTCTTT. Its translation is CAGGGVNMNTEAFF.

J is TRBJ2-7 and V is TRBV27, with 10 bases aligning to TRBD2. CDR3 length equals 17 residues. Germline assignment: CDR1 MNHEY and CDR2 SMNVEV (reference sequence). The J segment lost 6 bases and the V segment lost 6 bases, leaving 17 bases of the junction unmatched. Written as DNA, the CDR3 is TGTGCCAGCAGATTAATAACGGGGAGCGGGGGGGCCTCCGAGCAGTACTTC. Protein: CASRLITGSGGASEQYF.

V usage is TRBV2 and J usage is TRBJ2-7; 9 bases map to TRBD2. Trimming at V came to 1 base and at J to 6 bases, leaving 7 bases not matched to a gene. The CDR3 runs 15 residues. Per the germline V gene, CDR1 is SNHLY and CDR2 is FYNNEI. The CDR3 sequence is CASSEVAGVFGEQYF. CDR3 nucleotide sequence: TGTGCCAGCAGTGAAGTAGCGGGGGTTTTCGGCGAGCAGTACTTC. Complete variable domain (other parts from reference TRBV2 and TRBJ2-7): EPEVTQTPSHQVTQMGQEVILRCVPISNHLYFYWYRQILGQKVEFLVSFYNNEISEKSEIFDDQFSVERPDGSNFTLKIRSTKLEDSAMYFCASSEVAGVFGEQYFGPGTRLTVT.

Remarks on this clone: At the DNA level, this CDR3 is encoded by other sequences in the same sample as well. The gene calls are TRBV30 and TRBJ1-6; D ambiguous. Between the trimmed V and J ends, which lost 2 bases and 8 bases, there was a span of 10 bases. From germline, CDR1 is GTSNPN and CDR2 SVGIG (reference sequence). The CDR3 runs 13 residues. The CDR3 coding sequence is TGTGCCTGGAGTCTGATAACGGATTCACCCCTCCACTTT. It yields the protein CAWSLITDSPLHF.

This chain links TRBV11-2 with TRBJ1-2, with 7 nucleotides matching TRBD1. V shed 5 bases, J shed 8 bases, and the junction held 8 bases outside the gene matches. Per germline, CDR1 SGHAT and CDR2 FQNNGV. The CDR3 spans 13 residues. For the CDR3, the DNA is TGTGCCAGCAGCCCTGACAGGGATAGGGGCTACACCTTC. Protein: CASSPDRDRGYTF.

Only one count was recorded for this clone. V is TRBV6-5 and J is TRBJ1-5, with D hard to call. This CDR3 is 14 amino acids long. CDR1 is MNHEY and CDR2 is SVGAGI in the germline V gene. V dropped 3 bases and J dropped 2 bases, with 8 bases sitting between them. CDR3 residues: CASSYASGNQPQHF. CDR3 nucleotides: TGTGCCAGCAGTTATGCCTCCGGCAATCAGCCCCAGCATTTT.

This clone has just one count. The chain employs TRBV7-8 and TRBJ2-3; 10 nucleotides agree with TRBD2. CDR1 is SGHVS, CDR2 FQNEAQ, per germline. V dropped 5 bases and J dropped 2; count of bases not matched to a gene: 4. This CDR3 has 15 amino acids. CDR3 sequence: CASSTGTSDTDTQYF. CDR3 in DNA: TGTGCCAGCAGCACCGGGACTAGCGACACAGATACGCAGTATTTT.

This clone was observed once. The rearrangement joins TRBV5-6 to TRBJ2-1; D is possibly TRBD1 (5 bases). V was pared by 2 bases and J by 1 base, with 10 bases between. Per germline, CDR1 SGHDT and CDR2 YYEEEE. This CDR3 region has 15 residues. The CDR3 sequence: CASSFFRTSYNEQFF. The CDR3 region has the DNA TGTGCCAGCAGCTTTTTTAGGACATCCTACAATGAGCAGTTCTTC.

The sample holds a few counts of this clone. The chain employs TRBV9 and TRBJ1-2, with TRBD1 as a possible D gene (5 bases). The germline V gene encodes CDR1 SGDLS and CDR2 YYNGEE. V lost 4 bases to trimming and J lost 4 bases, with 8 bases between them. The CDR3 spans 12 residues. In DNA form, the CDR3 reads TGTGCCAGCAGCCGCGACAGCTATGGCTACACCTTC. Its translation is CASSRDSYGYTF.

This sequence joins TRBV10-2 and TRBJ2-5; no reliable D call. The germline V and J ends were trimmed by 0 bases and 5 bases, with 10 bases remaining between them. This CDR3 is built from 14 residues. Looked up from germline, CDR1 is WSHSY and CDR2 is SAAADI. DNA for the CDR3: TGCGCCAGCAGTGAGTCGAGTAGCTGGGAGACCCAGTACTTC. This gives the protein CASSESSSWETQYF.